These 12 T cell receptor beta chains were all obtained from the same sample, sequenced in a study of memory CD4+ T cells and cytomegalovirus serostatus. The sort gate was single viable CD3+CD4+CD8-CD45RO+ cells for memory CD4+ T cells. Measured with immunoSEQ multiplex PCR; TCRdb has only the in-frame clones, and not every one. The sample carries about 41,000 clones, around 75% recorded once. Sequencing used memory CD4+ T cells from blood. These receptors were taken from an adult in good health and CMV-seronegative.

The genes are TRBV5-4 and TRBJ2-5; D remains ambiguous. V lost 0 bases and J 5 bases, leaving 11 bases between the germline ends. The CDR3 extends over 14 amino acids. Germline loops: CDR1 SGHNT, CDR2 YYREEE (reference sequence). CDR3: CASSLGPTGETQYF. The DNA for the CDR3 is TGTGCCAGCAGCTTGGGCCCAACCGGGGAGACCCAGTACTTC. The full variable domain, in which reference TRBV5-4 and TRBJ2-5 provide the parts outside the CDR3, is ETGVTQSPTHLIKTRGQQVTLRCSSQSGHNTVSWYQQALGQGPQFIFQYYREEENGRGNFPPRFSGLQFPNYSSELNVNALELDDSALYLCASSLGPTGETQYFGPGTRLLVL.

The chain employs TRBV9 and TRBJ1-1; possible D gene TRBD1, 5 bases. Deletions cut 4 bases from V and 6 bases from J, with 13 bases between. The CDR3 totals 13 residues. In germline, CDR1 is SGDLS, CDR2 YYNGEE. The CDR3 is CASSPRPGAEAFF. The CDR3 coding sequence is TGTGCCAGCAGCCCCCGACCGGGGGCTGAAGCTTTCTTT.

V is TRBV5-4 and J is TRBJ2-5, with D perhaps assigned TRBD1 or TRBD2 (6 bases each). V was shortened by 0 bases and J by 5 bases, with 14 bases between the two germline ends. The CDR3 length is 15 residues. Germline lookup yields CDR1 SGHNT and CDR2 YYREEE (reference sequence). The CDR3 is CASSLGGAGKETQYF. The CDR3 region has the DNA TGTGCCAGCAGCTTGGGGGGGGCAGGGAAGGAGACCCAGTACTTC.

This chain uses TRBV29-1 with TRBJ2-1; D ambiguous. Germline V gene data show CDR1 as SQVTM and CDR2 as ANQGSEA. V was trimmed by 4 bases and J by 6 bases, leaving 10 bases between them. The CDR3 has 12 residues. CDR3 in DNA: TGCAGCGTTGGGGGATCTAGCAATGAGCAGTTCTTC. Translated: CSVGGSSNEQFF.

The rearrangement links TRBV5-4 to TRBJ1-1; 8 positions agree with TRBD1. In germline, CDR1 is SGHNT, CDR2 YYREEE (reference sequence). The CDR3 has 14 residues. Unmatched junction bases numbered 4, after V lost 3 bases and J lost 3 bases. The CDR3 sequence: CASSSFRGHTEAFF. The CDR3 region has the DNA TGTGCCAGCAGCTCCTTCAGGGGGCACACTGAAGCTTTCTTT.

J is TRBJ1-1 and V is TRBV9, with D maybe TRBD1 (5 bases). CDR1 and CDR2 (germline): SGDLS, YYNGEE. The CDR3 consists of 16 residues. V was pared by 4 bases and J by 4 bases, with 20 bases between. This chain's CDR3 is CASSPHGGVLTTEAFF. The CDR3, as DNA: TGTGCCAGCAGCCCCCACGGGGGTGTTCTGACCACTGAAGCTTTCTTT.

Only one count was recorded for this clone. The chain combines TRBV19 with TRBJ1-1; D not resolved. The CDR3 sequence is 13 residues long. The V gene's germline CDR1 is LNHDA and CDR2 SQIVND (reference sequence). The ends were cut back, 3 bases at V and 11 bases at J, with 16 bases in the middle. CDR3 DNA sequence: TGTGCCAGTAGTATGCGGGCGGTAAATATTGCTTTCTTT. Translated, it gives CASSMRAVNIAFF.

This chain uses TRBV5-1 with TRBJ1-2, with 8 nucleotides matching TRBD1. J was trimmed by 8 bases and V by 3 bases; bases with no gene match: 15. Germline loops: CDR1 SGHRS, CDR2 YFSETQ. The CDR3 spans 16 residues. DNA for the CDR3: TGCGCCAGCAGCTCTCGGACAGGGTTTGGGGTTGGCGGCTACACCTTC. Protein product: CASSSRTGFGVGGYTF.

The V call is TRBV5-1, the J call TRBJ2-3, with 9 positions matching TRBD1. The V segment lost 4 bases and the J segment 3 bases; nucleotides outside the gene matches: 9. CDR3 length: 16 residues. From germline, CDR1 is SGHRS and CDR2 YFSETQ. Written as DNA, the CDR3 is TGCGCCAGCAGCCCGGGGGACAGGGTAAGGACAGATACGCAGTATTTT. The encoded protein is CASSPGDRVRTDTQYF. Full variable domain (remainder filled in from reference TRBV5-1 and TRBJ2-3): KAGVTQTPRYLIKTRGQQVTLSCSPISGHRSVSWYQQTPGQGLQFLFEYFSETQRNKGNFPGRFSGRQFSNSRSEMNVSTLELGDSALYLCASSPGDRVRTDTQYFGPGTRLTVL.

The V call is TRBV7-3, the J call TRBJ1-6; D ambiguous. CDR1 is SGHTA, CDR2 FQGTGA, per germline. This CDR3 contains 13 residues. Trimming removed 8 bases from V and 7 bases from J, with 12 bases in between. In nucleotides, the CDR3 is TGTGCCAGCGCCCAAACCACCAATTCACCCCTCCACTTT. It codes for CASAQTTNSPLHF.

The chain carries TRBV7-6 and TRBJ2-7; a possible D gene is TRBD2 (6 bases). CDR3 length equals 19 residues. The V gene lost 2 bases and the J gene lost 0 bases, with 23 bases spanning the gap. Germline assignment: CDR1 SGHVS and CDR2 FNYEAQ. This CDR3 reads CASSLRRERRTAGSYEQYF. CDR3 DNA: TGTGCCAGCAGCTTAAGGAGGGAGAGGAGGACGGCCGGCTCCTACGAGCAGTACTTC.

This sequence joins TRBV10-3 and TRBJ2-6, with D tentatively TRBD1 (6 bases). Trimming left V 2 bases short and J 1 base short, with 12 bases between. CDR1 and CDR2 from the germline V gene are ENHRY and SYGVKD. The CDR3 is 17 amino acids. CDR3 sequence reads: CAISEITGSSGANVLTF. CDR3 bases: TGTGCCATCAGTGAGATTACAGGGTCTTCTGGGGCCAACGTCCTGACTTTC.